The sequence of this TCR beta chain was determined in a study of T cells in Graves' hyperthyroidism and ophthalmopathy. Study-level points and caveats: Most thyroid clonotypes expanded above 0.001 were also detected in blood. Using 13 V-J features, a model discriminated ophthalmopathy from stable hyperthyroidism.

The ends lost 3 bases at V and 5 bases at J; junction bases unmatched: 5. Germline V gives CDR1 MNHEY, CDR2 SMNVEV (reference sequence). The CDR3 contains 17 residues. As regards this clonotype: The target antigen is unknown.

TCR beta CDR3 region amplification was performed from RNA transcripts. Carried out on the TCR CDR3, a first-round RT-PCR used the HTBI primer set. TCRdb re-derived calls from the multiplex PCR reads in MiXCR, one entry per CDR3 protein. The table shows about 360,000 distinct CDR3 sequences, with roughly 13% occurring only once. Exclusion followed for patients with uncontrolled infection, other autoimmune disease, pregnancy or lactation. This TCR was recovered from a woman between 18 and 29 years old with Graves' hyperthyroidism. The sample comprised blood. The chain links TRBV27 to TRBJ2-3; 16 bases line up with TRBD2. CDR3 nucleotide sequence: TGTGCCAGCAGTTTGGGACTAGCGGGGGGGCCGGGAGATACGCAGTATTTT. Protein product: CASSLGLAGGPGDTQYF.